The rows below give T cell receptor beta chains drawn from one sample of a study of T-cell reconstitution after alpha-beta-depleted transplantation in children. One entry per CDR3 protein, called by TCRdb with MiXCR from the PCR reads. The sample gives more than 400,000 distinct CDR3 sequences, approximately 10% of which show up once; around 15% is in the top ten. The source was PBMCs, mostly from graft donor cells, collected 180 days after TCRalphabeta/CD19-depleted stem cell transplant. These receptors all stem from a female patient aged 2 to 10 who had a stem cell transplant for aplastic anemia, so the T cells may come from the graft donor. The CDR3 runs from the conserved cysteine through the conserved F or W. The size entry is marked missing in some rows and otherwise reads once, few, many or a size class.

V gene	clone size	J gene	CDR3 protein
TRBV28	many	TRBJ2-1	CASRALAGTNEQFF
TRBV29-1	.	TRBJ2-3	CSGGRAFADTQYF
TRBV29-1	many	TRBJ1-1	CSVPTGANTEAFF
TRBV18	.	TRBJ2-3	CASSQGEPDTQYF
TRBV29-1	few	TRBJ1-1	CSVFRDRGYTEAFF
TRBV20-1	few	TRBJ1-5	CSATRTGQGANQPQHF
TRBV6-5	few	TRBJ2-7	CASSYGFSGTVTYEQYF
TRBV5-1	many	TRBJ2-1	CASSLFFGTSGFSSYNEQFF
TRBV20-1	many	TRBJ2-3	CSARDIGLAEGPVTQYF
TRBV27	.	TRBJ2-4	CASSRDNIQYF
TRBV11-2	few	TRBJ2-3	CASSLVVSPSGAGRRDTQYF